This T cell receptor (beta chain) is from a study of cytomegalovirus exposure and HLA in healthy donors. Study conclusions and caveats: Previously analyzed data showed that most TCR beta V segments were productive at a frequency of about 87% or about 30%.

13 Jbeta primers and 60 Vbeta primers were used for the PCR. Only in-frame clones appear in the TCRdb table, and some are missing; sequencing was by immunoSEQ multiplex PCR. The data show some 200,000 clones, 79% seen once. Turning to this clone: What it binds is unknown.

The length of the CDR3 is 15 residues. The V and J ends lost 5 bases and 9 bases, in that order; junction bases with no gene match: 11. Per germline, CDR1 MNHEY and CDR2 SMNVEV (reference sequence). Input material: PBMCs. This TCR was sampled from a girl aged 10-17 years in good health and CMV-seropositive. V is TRBV27 and J is TRBJ2-4; 9 nucleotides agree with TRBD1. CDR3 loop: CASSLGGGDRVIQYF. CDR3 coding DNA: TGTGCCAGCAGTCTGGGTGGGGGGGACAGGGTCATTCAGTACTTC.